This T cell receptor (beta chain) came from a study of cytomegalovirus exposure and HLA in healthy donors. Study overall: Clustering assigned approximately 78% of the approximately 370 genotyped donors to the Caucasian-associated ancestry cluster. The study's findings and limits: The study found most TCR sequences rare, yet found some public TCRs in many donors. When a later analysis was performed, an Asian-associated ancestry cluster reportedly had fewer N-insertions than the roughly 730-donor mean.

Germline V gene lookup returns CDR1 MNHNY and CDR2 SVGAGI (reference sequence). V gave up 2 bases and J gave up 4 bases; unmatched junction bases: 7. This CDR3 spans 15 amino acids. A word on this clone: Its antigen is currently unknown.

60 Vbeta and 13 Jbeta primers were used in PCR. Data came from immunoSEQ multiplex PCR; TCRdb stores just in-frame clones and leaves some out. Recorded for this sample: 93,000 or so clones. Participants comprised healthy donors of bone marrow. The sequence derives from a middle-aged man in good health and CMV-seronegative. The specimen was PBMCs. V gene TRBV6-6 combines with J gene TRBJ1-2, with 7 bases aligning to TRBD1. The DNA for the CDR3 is TGTGCCAGCAGTTACGGTTTGGACAGGAGCTATGGCTACACCTTC. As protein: CASSYGLDRSYGYTF.